Following are 2 T cell receptor beta chains from one sample sequenced in a study of glioma-infiltrating T cells. Amplification of TCR alpha and beta CDR3 regions from RNA used iRepertoire nested multiplex PCR. MiXCR was run by TCRdb on the multiplex PCR reads, yielding one entry per CDR3 protein. The sample records around 10,000 distinct CDR3 sequences, 56% being singletons. Sequencing was performed on glioma tissue, nonneoplastic brain tissue, or PBMCs (not recorded which). These receptors were taken from a human donor with low-grade glioma or glioblastoma, undergoing nonglioma brain surgery, or in good health (not recorded which).

With respect to this clonotype: This may come from a read error, since a much larger clone is one base off. The chain combines TRBV28 with TRBJ2-3; D is uncertain. The CDR3 is 14 residues long. Germline CDR1 MDHEN, CDR2 SYDVKM. CDR3 nucleotides: TGTGCCGGCAGCTTAGGGCTAGATGGAGATACGCAGTATTTT. Amino acids: CAGSLGLDGDTQYF.

This clonotype appeared many times. The V gene is TRBV29-1, the J gene TRBJ1-2; no clear D gene. The CDR3 covers 12 residues. V shed 4 bases and J shed 2 bases, with 8 bases lying between them. Germline V gene sequence: CDR1 SQVTM, CDR2 ANQGSEA. The CDR3 DNA is TGCAGCGTTGGGCCCGGCAACTATGGCTACACCTTC. It encodes CSVGPGNYGYTF.